The T cell receptor beta chain described here comes from a study of T-cell reconstitution after alpha-beta-depleted transplantation in children. The V and J ends lost 6 bases and 0 bases respectively, with 12 bases between them. This CDR3 is 15 amino acids long. A TCRbeta library incorporating unique molecular identifiers was prepared. TCRdb processed the PCR reads anew with MiXCR; each CDR3 protein has one entry. The sample includes about 200,000 distinct CDR3 sequences, about 14% of them seen just once. Source: PBMCs from the stem cell graft donor, taken from the stem cell graft. This receptor was obtained from a human donor who donated a stem cell graft to a child with acute lymphoblastic leukemia. V gene TRBV12-3 or TRBV12-4 combines with J gene TRBJ1-5, with TRBD1 as a possible D gene (6 bases). The CDR3 sequence: CASRKGTLSNQPQHF. As DNA, the CDR3 is TGTGCCAGCAGAAAAGGGACACTTAGCAATCAGCCCCAGCATTTT.